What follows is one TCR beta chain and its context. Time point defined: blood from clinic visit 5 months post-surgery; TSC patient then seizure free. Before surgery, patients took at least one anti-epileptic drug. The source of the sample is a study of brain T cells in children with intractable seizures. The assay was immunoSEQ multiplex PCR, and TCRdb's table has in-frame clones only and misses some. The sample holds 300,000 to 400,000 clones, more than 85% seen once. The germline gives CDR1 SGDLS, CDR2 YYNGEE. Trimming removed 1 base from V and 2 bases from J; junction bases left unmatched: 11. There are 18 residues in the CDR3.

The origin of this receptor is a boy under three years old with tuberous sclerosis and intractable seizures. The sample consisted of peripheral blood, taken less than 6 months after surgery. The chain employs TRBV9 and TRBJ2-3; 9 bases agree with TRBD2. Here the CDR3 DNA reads TGTGCCAGCAGCGTAAGCCTAGCGGGGATTGGAGTCACAGATACGCAGTATTTT. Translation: CASSVSLAGIGVTDTQYF.